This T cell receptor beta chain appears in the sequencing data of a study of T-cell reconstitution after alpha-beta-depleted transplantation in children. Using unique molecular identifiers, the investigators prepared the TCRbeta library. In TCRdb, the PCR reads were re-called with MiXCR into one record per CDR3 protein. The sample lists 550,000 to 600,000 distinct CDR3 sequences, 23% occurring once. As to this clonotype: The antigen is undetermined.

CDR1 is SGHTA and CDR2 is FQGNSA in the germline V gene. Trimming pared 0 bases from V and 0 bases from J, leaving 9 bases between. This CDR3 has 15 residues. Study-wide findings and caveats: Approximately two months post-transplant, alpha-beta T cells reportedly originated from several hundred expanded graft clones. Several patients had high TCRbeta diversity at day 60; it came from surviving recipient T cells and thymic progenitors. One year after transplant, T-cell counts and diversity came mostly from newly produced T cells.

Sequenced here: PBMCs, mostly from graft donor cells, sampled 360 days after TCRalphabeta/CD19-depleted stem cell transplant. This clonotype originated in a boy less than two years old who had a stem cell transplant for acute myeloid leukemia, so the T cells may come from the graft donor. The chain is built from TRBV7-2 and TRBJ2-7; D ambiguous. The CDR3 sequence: CASSLAPAGSYEQYF. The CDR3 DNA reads TGTGCCAGCAGCTTAGCCCCGGCCGGCTCCTACGAGCAGTACTTC.